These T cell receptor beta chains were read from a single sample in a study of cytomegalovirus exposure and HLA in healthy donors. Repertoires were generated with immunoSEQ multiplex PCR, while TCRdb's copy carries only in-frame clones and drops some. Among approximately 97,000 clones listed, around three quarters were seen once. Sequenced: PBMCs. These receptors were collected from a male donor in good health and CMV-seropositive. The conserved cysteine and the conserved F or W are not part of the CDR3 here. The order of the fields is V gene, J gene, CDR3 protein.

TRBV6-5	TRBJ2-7	ASSYRQGVSYEQY
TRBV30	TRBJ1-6	AWGTGWGSPLH
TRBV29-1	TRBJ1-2	SVVKTGGNYGYT
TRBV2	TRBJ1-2	ASSEARGDYGYT
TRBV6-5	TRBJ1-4	ASSRRDRGPGLF
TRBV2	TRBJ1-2	ASRVRGEAPARGGGYT
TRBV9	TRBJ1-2	ASSPSLSNYGYT
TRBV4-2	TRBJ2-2	ASSHPRGTLNTGELF
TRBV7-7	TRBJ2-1	ASSPGGGAWDEQF
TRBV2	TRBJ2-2	ASSEGQSTGELF
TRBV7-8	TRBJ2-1	ASSLGGRGYEQF
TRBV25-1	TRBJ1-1	ASSEFEGVGTEAF
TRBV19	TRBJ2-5	ASSMGTSGGGETQY
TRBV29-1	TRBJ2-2	SVGATGGFTGELF
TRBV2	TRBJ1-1	ARRASNTEAF
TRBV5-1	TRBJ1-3	ASSLLSTANSGNTIY
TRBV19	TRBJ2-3	ASSLQWGRTDTQY
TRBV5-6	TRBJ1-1	ASSYGTAVSTLVAF
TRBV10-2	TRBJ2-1	ASSNAGSRNEQF
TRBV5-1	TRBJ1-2	ASSFSRGGDGYT
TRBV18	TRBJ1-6	ASSDSVQNSPLH
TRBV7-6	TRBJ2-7	ASSLGLASNEQY
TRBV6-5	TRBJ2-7	ASSAWTGVDEQY
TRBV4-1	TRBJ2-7	ASSPHPSGNRRTYEQY
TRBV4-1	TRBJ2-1	ASSLRTPNEQF
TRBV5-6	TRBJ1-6	ASSPTWGADNSPLH
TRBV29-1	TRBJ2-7	SVVADRRVYEQY
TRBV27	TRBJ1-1	ASSWGVEGTEAF
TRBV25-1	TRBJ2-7	ASSARVSSYEQY
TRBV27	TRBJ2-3	ASSLFAKGDTQY
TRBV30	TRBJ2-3	AWSVPVPGTQY
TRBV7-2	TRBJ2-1	ASSPAGGNEQF
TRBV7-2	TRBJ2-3	ASSLSSGASLISTDTQY
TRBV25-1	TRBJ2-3	ASSKGQGRDTQY
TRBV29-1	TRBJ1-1	SVRQGLGTEAF
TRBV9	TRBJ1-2	ASSAEGADGYT
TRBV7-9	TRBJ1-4	ASSLPRNRSEVEKLF
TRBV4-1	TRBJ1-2	ASSQSEDRGGHGYT
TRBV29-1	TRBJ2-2	SVVAWTGELF
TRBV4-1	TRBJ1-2	ASSQGSGTLGGYT
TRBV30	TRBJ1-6	AWSVPPGQGTSSYNSPLH
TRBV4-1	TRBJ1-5	ASSRQGPDSNQPQH
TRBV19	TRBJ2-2	ASSPLGQGFLLTGELF
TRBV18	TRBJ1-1	ASSPGEGKAF
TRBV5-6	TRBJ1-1	ASSLGGTGGYGAF
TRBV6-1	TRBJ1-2	ASSEAQGAGT
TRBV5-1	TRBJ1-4	ASRRTVNEKLF
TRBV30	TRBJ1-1	AWSHKGVGTEAF